Shown below are 3 T cell receptor beta chains from a single sample sequenced in a study of blood T cell repertoires in COVID-19. TCRdb's table, derived via immunoSEQ multiplex PCR, lists solely in-frame clones and lacks some. The sample lists 250,000 to 300,000 clones; around 84% were seen once. Sequencing was carried out using PBMCs or T cells enriched from blood (not recorded which). The receptors were sampled from a man aged 18 to 35 who had recovered from COVID-19.

This clone was seen a few times. This rearrangement joins TRBV6-4 to TRBJ2-1; D is possibly TRBD2 (6 bases). Germline V CDR1 and CDR2: MRHNA, SNTAGT. This CDR3 is 16 amino acids long. V was cut by 4 bases and J by 3 bases, with 16 bases left in between. For the CDR3, the DNA is TGTGCCAGCAGTGCCATGACTAGTAGAGGCTACAATGAGCAGTTCTTC. Its translation is CASSAMTSRGYNEQFF.

This sequence joins TRBV27 and TRBJ2-3; 9 bases map to TRBD1. The CDR3 runs 17 residues. J gave up 1 base and V 5 bases, and 10 bases lay outside the gene matches. Germline values: CDR1 MNHEY, CDR2 SMNVEV (reference sequence). CDR3 bases: TGTGCCAGCAGTCTATACAGGGGGCGAGGGGGCACAGATACGCAGTATTTT. Its protein product is CASSLYRGRGGTDTQYF.

This clone was picked up a small number of times. The rearrangement links TRBV19 to TRBJ1-2; tentative D call: TRBD1 (6 bases). The CDR3 has 16 amino acids. In germline, CDR1 is LNHDA, CDR2 SQIVND (reference sequence). V was clipped by 4 bases and J by 2 bases, with 17 bases between them. The CDR3 DNA is TGTGCCAGTAGTACGCTAAGACAGGAGACAAACTATGGCTACACCTTC. Amino acids: CASSTLRQETNYGYTF.